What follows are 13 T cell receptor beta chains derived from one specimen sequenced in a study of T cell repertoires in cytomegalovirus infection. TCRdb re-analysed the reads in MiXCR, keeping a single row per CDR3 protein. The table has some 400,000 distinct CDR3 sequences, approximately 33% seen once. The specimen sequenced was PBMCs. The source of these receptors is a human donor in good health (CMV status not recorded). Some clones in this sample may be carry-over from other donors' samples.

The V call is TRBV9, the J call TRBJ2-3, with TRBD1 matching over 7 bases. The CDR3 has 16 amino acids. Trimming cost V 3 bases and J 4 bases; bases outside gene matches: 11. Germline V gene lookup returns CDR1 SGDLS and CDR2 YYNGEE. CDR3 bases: TGTGCCAGCAGCGGAGGGGACAGAGGATTGGCAGATACGCAGTATTTT. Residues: CASSGGDRGLADTQYF.

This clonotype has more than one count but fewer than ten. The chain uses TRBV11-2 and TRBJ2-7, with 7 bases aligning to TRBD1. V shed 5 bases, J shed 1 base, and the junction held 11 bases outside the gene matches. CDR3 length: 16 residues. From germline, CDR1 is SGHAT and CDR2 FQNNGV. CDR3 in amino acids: CASSPADRDPSYEQYF. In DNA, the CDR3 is TGTGCCAGCAGCCCCGCCGACAGGGACCCGTCCTACGAGCAGTACTTC.

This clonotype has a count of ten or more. In DNA, the CDR3 is TGTGCCAGCAGCTTAGAGGTGACAGGGAACACTGAAGCTTTCTTT. This translates into CASSLEVTGNTEAFF. The V gene is TRBV7-2, the J gene TRBJ1-1; possibly TRBD1 for D (6 bases). Trimming left V 1 base short and J 1 base short, with 10 bases between. CDR1 is SGHTA and CDR2 is FQGNSA in the germline V gene. The CDR3 is 15 amino acids.

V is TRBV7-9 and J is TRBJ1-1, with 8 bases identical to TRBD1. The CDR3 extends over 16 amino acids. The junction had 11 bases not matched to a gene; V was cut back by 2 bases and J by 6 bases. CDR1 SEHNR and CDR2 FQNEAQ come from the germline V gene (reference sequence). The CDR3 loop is CASSLQTGAHRPEAFF. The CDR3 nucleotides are TGTGCCAGCAGCTTACAGACAGGGGCGCATAGACCTGAAGCTTTCTTT.

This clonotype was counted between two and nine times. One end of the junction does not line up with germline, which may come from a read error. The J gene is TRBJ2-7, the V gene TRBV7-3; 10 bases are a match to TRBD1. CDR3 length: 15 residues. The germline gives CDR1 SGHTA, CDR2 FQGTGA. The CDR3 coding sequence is TGTGCCAGCAGCCTAACGGGACAGGGGCAGGGGGAGCAGTACTTC. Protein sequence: CASSLTGQGQGEQYF.

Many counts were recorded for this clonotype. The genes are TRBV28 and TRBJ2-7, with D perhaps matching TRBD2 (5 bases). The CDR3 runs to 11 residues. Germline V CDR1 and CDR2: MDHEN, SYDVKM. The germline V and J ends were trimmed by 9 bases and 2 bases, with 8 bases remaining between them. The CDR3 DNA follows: TGTGCCAGGACGGGAACCTACGAGCAGTACTTC. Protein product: CARTGTYEQYF.

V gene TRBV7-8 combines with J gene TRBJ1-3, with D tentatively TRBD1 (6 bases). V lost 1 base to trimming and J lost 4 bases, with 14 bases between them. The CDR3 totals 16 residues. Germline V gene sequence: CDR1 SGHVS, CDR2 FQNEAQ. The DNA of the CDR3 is TGTGCCAGCAGCTTAGGGGGTCGGACAGTCGGAAACACCATATATTTT. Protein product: CASSLGGRTVGNTIYF. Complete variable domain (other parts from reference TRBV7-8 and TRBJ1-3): GAGVSQSPRYKVAKRGQDVALRCDPISGHVSLFWYQQALGQGPEFLTYFQNEAQLDKSGLPSDRFFAERPEGSVSTLKIQRTQQEDSAVYLCASSLGGRTVGNTIYFGEGSWLTVV.

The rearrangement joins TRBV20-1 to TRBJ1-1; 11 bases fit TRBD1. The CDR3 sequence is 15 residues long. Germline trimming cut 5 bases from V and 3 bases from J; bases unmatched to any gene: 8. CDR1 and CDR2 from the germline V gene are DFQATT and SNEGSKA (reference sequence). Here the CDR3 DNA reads TGCAGTGCTGACCCGGGACAGGGGGATTACACTGAAGCTTTCTTT. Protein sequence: CSADPGQGDYTEAFF.

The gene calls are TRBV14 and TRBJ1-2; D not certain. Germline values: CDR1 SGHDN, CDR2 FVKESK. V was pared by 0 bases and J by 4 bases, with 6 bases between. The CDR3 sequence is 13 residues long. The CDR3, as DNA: TGTGCCAGCAGCCAAGATGTCATCTATGGCTACACCTTC. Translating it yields CASSQDVIYGYTF.

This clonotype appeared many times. CDR3 nucleotides: TGTGCCAGCAGCCGTTTGGGTAGCGGCAACACCGGGGAGCTGTTTTTT. Its protein is CASSRLGSGNTGELFF. The chain carries TRBV7-6 and TRBJ2-2; TRBD2 might be the D (6 bases). The germline V gene encodes CDR1 SGHVS and CDR2 FNYEAQ. V dropped 5 bases and J dropped 2 bases, with 15 bases sitting between them. The CDR3 covers 16 residues.

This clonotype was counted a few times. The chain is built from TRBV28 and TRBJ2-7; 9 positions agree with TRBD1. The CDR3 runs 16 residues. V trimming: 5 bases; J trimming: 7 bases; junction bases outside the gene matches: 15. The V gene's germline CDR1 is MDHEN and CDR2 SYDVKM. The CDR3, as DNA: TGTGCCAGCAGTGACCCGGGACAGGGCTTTGCATGGGAGCAGTACTTC. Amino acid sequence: CASSDPGQGFAWEQYF. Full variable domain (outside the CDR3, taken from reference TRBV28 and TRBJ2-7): DVKVTQSSRYLVKRTGEKVFLECVQDMDHENMFWYRQDPGLGLRLIYFSYDVKMKEKGDIPEGYSVSREKKERFSLILESASTNQTSMYLCASSDPGQGFAWEQYFGPGTRLTVT.

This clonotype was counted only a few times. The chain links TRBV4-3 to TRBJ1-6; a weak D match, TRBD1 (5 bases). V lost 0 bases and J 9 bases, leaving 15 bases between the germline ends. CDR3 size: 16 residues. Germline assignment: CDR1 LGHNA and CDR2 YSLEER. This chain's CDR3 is CASSQDLGRVGSPLHF. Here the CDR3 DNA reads TGCGCCAGCAGCCAAGATCTTGGCAGGGTCGGTTCACCCCTCCACTTT.

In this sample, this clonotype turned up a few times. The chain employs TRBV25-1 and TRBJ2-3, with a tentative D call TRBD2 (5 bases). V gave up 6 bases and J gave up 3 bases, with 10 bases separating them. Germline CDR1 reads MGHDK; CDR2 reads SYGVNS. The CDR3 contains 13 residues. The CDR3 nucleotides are TGTGCCAGCAGGGAGGAAGGGACAGATACGCAGTATTTT. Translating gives CASREEGTDTQYF.